A single sample is the source of the 7 T cell receptor beta chains below, sequenced in a study of T cell responses to AZD1222 COVID-19 vaccine. The repertoire was sequenced with immunoSEQ multiplex PCR; TCRdb's copy has only in-frame clones and lacks some. The sample lists some 130,000 clones; 90% were seen once. Sequenced material: peripheral blood, taken on day 0 of AZD1222 vaccination. The receptors originated from an adult in good health.

The V and J genes are TRBV4-3 and TRBJ2-3, with D possibly matching TRBD2 (6 bases). V lost 4 bases to trimming and J lost 4 bases, with 18 bases between them. The CDR3 covers 16 residues. Germline V CDR1 and CDR2: LGHNA, YSLEER. As DNA, the CDR3 is TGCGCCAGCAGCCGACAGACTAGTAACGGCGCAGATACGCAGTATTTT. Its translation: CASSRQTSNGADTQYF.

V gene TRBV7-9 combines with J gene TRBJ1-1; D is undetermined. The V end was cut by 2 bases, the J end by 5 bases, with 9 bases between. Germline-derived CDR1 and CDR2 are SEHNR and FQNEAQ (reference sequence). This CDR3 contains 13 residues. The CDR3 protein is CASSLLAETEAFF. CDR3 DNA: TGTGCCAGCAGCTTATTGGCGGAGACTGAAGCTTTCTTT.

This clone was seen just once. The chain combines TRBV4-2 with TRBJ2-2; D is possibly TRBD1 (6 bases). CDR3 length: 16 amino acids. Deletions cut 0 bases from V and 1 base from J, with 9 bases between. Germline values: CDR1 LGHNA, CDR2 YNFKEQ. Written as DNA, the CDR3 is TGTGCCAGCAGCCAAGAGACAGGAGTGAACACCGGGGAGCTGTTTTTT. It encodes CASSQETGVNTGELFF.

The chain employs TRBV19 and TRBJ1-1; no definite D call. V was pared by 3 bases and J by 1 base, with 6 bases between. The CDR3 runs 13 residues. Germline V lookup: CDR1 LNHDA, CDR2 SQIVND (reference sequence). DNA for the CDR3: TGTGCCAGTAGTATTCGGGGGAACACTGAAGCTTTCTTT. Its translation is CASSIRGNTEAFF.

The J gene is TRBJ2-7, the V gene TRBV7-8, with D maybe TRBD2 (6 bases). CDR3 length: 15 amino acids. The V gene lost 1 base and the J gene lost 0 bases, with 10 bases spanning the gap. Per the germline V gene, CDR1 is SGHVS and CDR2 is FQNEAQ. CDR3 sequence (DNA): TGTGCCAGCAGCTTAGTCGGCGGGGACTCCTACGAGCAGTACTTC. Protein sequence: CASSLVGGDSYEQYF.

The chain carries TRBV28 and TRBJ1-5; D is undetermined. Germline assignment: CDR1 MDHEN and CDR2 SYDVKM. The germline V and J ends were trimmed by 3 bases and 4 bases, with 13 bases remaining between them. The CDR3 totals 15 residues. DNA for the CDR3: TGTGCCAGCAGTTTGCCGGGCAGTGGGAATCAGCCCCAGCATTTT. It codes for CASSLPGSGNQPQHF. Looking up the rest from reference TRBV28 and TRBJ1-5 gives the full variable domain: DVKVTQSSRYLVKRTGEKVFLECVQDMDHENMFWYRQDPGLGLRLIYFSYDVKMKEKGDIPEGYSVSREKKERFSLILESASTNQTSMYLCASSLPGSGNQPQHFGDGTRLSIL.

The rearrangement uses TRBV27 and TRBJ1-4; D is uncertain. CDR3 length: 13 residues. Germline loops: CDR1 MNHEY, CDR2 SMNVEV (reference sequence). The V gene lost 1 base and the J gene lost 1 base, with 1 base spanning the gap. The CDR3 DNA is TGTGCCAGCAGTTTATTAACTAATGAAAAACTGTTTTTT. As protein: CASSLLTNEKLFF.